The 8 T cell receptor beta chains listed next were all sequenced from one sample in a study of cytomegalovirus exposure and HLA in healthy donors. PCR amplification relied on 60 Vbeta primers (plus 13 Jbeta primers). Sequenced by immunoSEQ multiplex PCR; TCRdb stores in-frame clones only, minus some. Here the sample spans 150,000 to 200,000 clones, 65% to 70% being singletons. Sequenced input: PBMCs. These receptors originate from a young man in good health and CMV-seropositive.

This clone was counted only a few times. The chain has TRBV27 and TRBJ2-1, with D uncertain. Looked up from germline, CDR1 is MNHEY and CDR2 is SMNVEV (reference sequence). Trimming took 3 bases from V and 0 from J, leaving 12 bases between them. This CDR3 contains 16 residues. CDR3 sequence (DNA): TGTGCCAGCAGTTTCTTACGCAGCGACTCCTACAATGAGCAGTTCTTC. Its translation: CASSFLRSDSYNEQFF.

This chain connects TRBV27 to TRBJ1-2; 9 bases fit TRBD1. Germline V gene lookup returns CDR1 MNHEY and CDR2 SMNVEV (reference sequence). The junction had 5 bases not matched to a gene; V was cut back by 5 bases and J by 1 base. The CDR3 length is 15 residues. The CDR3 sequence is CASSPDRGVNYGYTF. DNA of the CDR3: TGTGCCAGCAGTCCGGACAGGGGCGTTAACTATGGCTACACCTTC.

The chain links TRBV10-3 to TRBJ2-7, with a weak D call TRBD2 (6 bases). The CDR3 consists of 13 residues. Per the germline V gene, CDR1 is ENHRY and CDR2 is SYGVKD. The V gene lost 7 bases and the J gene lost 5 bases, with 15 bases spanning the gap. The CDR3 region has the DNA TGTGCCATCACCACCGGGGGTTCCCACGAGCAGTACTTC. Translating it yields CAITTGGSHEQYF.

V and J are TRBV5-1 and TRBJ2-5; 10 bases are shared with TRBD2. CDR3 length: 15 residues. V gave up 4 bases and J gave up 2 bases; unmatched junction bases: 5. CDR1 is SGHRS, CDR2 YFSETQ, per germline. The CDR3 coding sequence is TGCGCCAGCAGCCCTAGCGGGAGCTTTCAAGAGACCCAGTACTTC. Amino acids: CASSPSGSFQETQYF.

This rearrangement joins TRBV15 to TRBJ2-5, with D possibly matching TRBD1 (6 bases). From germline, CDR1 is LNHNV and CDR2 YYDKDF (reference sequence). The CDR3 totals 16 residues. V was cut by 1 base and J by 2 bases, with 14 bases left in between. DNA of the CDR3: TGTGCCACCAGCAGAGGCCATGGACAGAATCAAGAGACCCAGTACTTC. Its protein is CATSRGHGQNQETQYF.

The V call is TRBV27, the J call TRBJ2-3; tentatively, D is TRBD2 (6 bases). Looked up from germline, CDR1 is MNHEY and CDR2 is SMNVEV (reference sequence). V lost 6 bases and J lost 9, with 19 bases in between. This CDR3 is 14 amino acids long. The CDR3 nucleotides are TGTGCCAGCAGGATGCGGGGACCTGGGCGGACGCAGTATTTT. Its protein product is CASRMRGPGRTQYF.

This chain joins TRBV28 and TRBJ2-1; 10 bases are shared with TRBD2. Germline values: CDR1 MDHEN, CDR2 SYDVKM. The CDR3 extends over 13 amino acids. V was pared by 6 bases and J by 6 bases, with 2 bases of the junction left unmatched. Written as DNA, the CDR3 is TGTGCCAGCAGAGCGGGAGGGTTCAATGAGCAGTTCTTC. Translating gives CASRAGGFNEQFF.

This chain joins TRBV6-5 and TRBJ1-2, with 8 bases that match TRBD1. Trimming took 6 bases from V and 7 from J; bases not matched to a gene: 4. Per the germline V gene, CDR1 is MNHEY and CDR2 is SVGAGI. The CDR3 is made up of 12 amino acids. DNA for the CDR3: TGTGCCAGCAGGCGGACAGGGCTTGGCTACACCTTC. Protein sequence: CASRRTGLGYTF.